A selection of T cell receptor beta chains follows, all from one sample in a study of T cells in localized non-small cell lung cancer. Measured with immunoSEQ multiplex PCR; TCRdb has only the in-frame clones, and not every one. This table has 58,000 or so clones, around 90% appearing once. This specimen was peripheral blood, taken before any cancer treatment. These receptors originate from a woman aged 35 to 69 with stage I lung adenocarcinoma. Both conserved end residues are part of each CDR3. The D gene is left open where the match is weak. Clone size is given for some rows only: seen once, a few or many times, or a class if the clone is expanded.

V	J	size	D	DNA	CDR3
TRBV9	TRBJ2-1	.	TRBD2	TGTGCCAGCAGCGTACAGGGACTAGCGGGAGGCGGTGAGCAGTTCTTC	CASSVQGLAGGGEQFF
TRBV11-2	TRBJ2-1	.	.	TGTGCCAGCAGCTTTTCCGCCGCCGGAACTGAGCAGTTCTTC	CASSFSAAGTEQFF
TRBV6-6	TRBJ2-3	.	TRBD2	TGTGCCAGTGGGACGGCAGCGGGGGGGAACCCAGATACGCAGTATTTT	CASGTAAGGNPDTQYF
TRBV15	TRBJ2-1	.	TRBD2	TGTGCCACCAGCAGATTCCCGGGGGGGGATGAGCAGTTCTTC	CATSRFPGGDEQFF
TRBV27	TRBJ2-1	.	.	TGTGCCAGCAGTACCCAAAGGGGTGGTGAGCAGTTCTTC	CASSTQRGGEQFF
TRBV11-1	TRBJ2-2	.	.	TGTGCCAGCAGCCCCTACGTCCCGATGGGCACCGGGGAGCTGTTTTTT	CASSPYVPMGTGELFF
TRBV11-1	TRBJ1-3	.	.	TGTGCCAGCAGCTTAGACATTCCCTCTGGAAACACCATATGTTTT	CASSLDIPSGNTICF
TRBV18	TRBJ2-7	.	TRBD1	TGTGCCAGCTCACCTTATCCGGGACAGGGAAGCGAGCAGTACTTC	CASSPYPGQGSEQYF
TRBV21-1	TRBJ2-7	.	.	TGTGCCAGCAGCACCGCCCAAAAGGGTGGACCCTACGAGCAGTACTTC	CASSTAQKGGPYEQYF
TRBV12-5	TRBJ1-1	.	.	TGTGCTAGTGGTTTGGTACTTGGTCTGAACACTGAAGCTTTCTTT	CASGLVLGLNTEAFF
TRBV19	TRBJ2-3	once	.	TGTGCCAGTAGTACCCTCGGACAGTCTAGCACAGATACGCAGTATTTT	CASSTLGQSSTDTQYF
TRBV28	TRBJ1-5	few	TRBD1	TGTGCCAGCAGTCCCGCCCGGGACAGCCTAGATCAGCCCCAGCATTTT	CASSPARDSLDQPQHF
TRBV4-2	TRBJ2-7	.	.	TGTGCCAGCAGCCAAAGAACGGGAGAGGGCAGCGAGCAGTACTTC	CASSQRTGEGSEQYF
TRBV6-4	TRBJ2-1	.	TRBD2	TGTGCCAGCAGTGACTCTACTAGCGGGACTTACAATGAGCAGTTCTTC	CASSDSTSGTYNEQFF
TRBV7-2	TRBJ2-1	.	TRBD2	TGTGCCAGCAGCTTTGGGCGGGAGGCCCTCAATGAGCAGTTCTTC	CASSFGREALNEQFF
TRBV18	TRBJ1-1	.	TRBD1	TGTGCCAGCTCACGAATGACAGGGGGGCCGACGTACCCGAACACTGAAGCTTTCTTT	CASSRMTGGPTYPNTEAFF
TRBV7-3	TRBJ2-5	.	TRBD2	TGTGCCAGCAGCTTAACGACCAGCGGGGGTTCCGAGACCCAGTACTTC	CASSLTTSGGSETQYF